This T cell receptor (beta chain) was identified in a study of T-cell reconstitution after alpha-beta-depleted transplantation in children listed by TCRdb under 2016. General notes on the study: The study quantitatively tracked T-cell immune reconstitution after TCRalphabeta/CD19-depleted allogeneic hematopoietic cell transplantation in children using TCR repertoire profiling.

Measured from the cysteine to the phenylalanine, the CDR3 is 18 residues long. Here the CDR3 DNA is all that survives: 54 bases in frame from base 1. Reading the label with the study, this specimen's treatment or condition is: allogeneic hematopoietic cell transplantation with graft depleted of TCRalphabeta T cells and CD19 B cells. TCRalphabeta/CD19-depleted allogeneic hematopoietic cell grafts were given to the transplant recipients, all of whom were children. As concerns this clonotype: Its binding antigen is unknown. Relative to the germline gene, one junction end is altered; a read error may explain this.

Libraries were built with PCR. TCRdb records Illumina HiSeq 2500 as the sequencer. TCR libraries were prepared with molecular barcoding, using unique molecular identifiers to normalize TCRbeta repertoire quantification. TCRdb reworked the public reads: Q25 trimming with fastp, MiXCR clone assembly, productive beta chains retained. Entries that share a CDR3 protein sequence are merged under the most common genes and DNA. A total of 490,000 or so distinct CDR3 sequences appear in this sample, roughly 10% of them only once. The ten largest clones capture around 2% of the sample. Overall study results and their limits: Over the following months the frequencies of hyperexpanded clones went down, and after one year T-cell counts and TCRbeta diversity were mostly credited to newly produced T cells. Apparently early alphabetaT-cell count recovery about two months after transplant reportedly relied on only several hundred rapidly expanded clones derived from non-depleted graft cells. In some patients, the high TCRbeta diversity seen at day 60 was put down to recipient T cells and intrathymic progenitors that had survived conditioning.

The sequences come from PBMCs, collected before TCRalphabeta/CD19-depleted stem cell transplant. In this chain, TRBV12-3 or TRBV12-4 is recombined with TRBJ2-1, with TRBD2 identical over 7 junction bases. The sequence was obtained from a child aged 2-15 years with inherited bone marrow failure, due to receive a stem cell transplant. Here the CDR3 is given as CTSSFPMGRESTINEQFF. Read as DNA, the sequence is TGTACCAGCAGTTTCCCCATGGGGCGGGAGAGCACTATCAATGAGCAGTTCTTC.